A selection of T cell receptor beta chains follows, all from one sample in a study of blood T cell repertoires in COVID-19. Here immunoSEQ multiplex PCR was the method, and the copy in TCRdb shows in-frame clones only, minus some. In the table there are 150,000 to 160,000 clones, over 60% of which are singletons. Sequenced: peripheral blood. The receptors come from a man at least 80 years old with acute or convalescent COVID-19. The CDR3 runs from the conserved cysteine through the conserved F or W. D genes are given only for firm matches. Part of the rows lack a size; the others show once, few, many or a class for expanded clones.

D	J	V	size	DNA	CDR3
.	TRBJ1-2	TRBV18	few	TGTGCCAGCTCACCCTCGGGGGACTATGGCTACACCTTC	CASSPSGDYGYTF
.	TRBJ1-2	TRBV2	few	TGTGCCAGCAGTGAATTGGTCAGGGGAGGGAATGGCTACACCTTC	CASSELVRGGNGYTF
.	TRBJ1-2	TRBV30	.	TGTGCCTGGAGTACCGACTTTGGCTACACCTTC	CAWSTDFGYTF
TRBD2	TRBJ2-7	TRBV2	few	TGTGCCAGCAGTGAAGAGCGGGGATACGAGCAGTACTTC	CASSEERGYEQYF
.	TRBJ1-5	TRBV27	.	TGTGCCAGCAGACCACAACAGGGCTCCTTAGCCCAGCATTTT	CASRPQQGSLAQHF
TRBD2	TRBJ2-1	TRBV5-1	.	TGCGCCAGCAGCCCGGGACTAGCGGGGGGGCACTATGAGCAGTTCTTC	CASSPGLAGGHYEQFF
.	TRBJ2-1	TRBV7-2	.	TGTGCCAGCAGCTCTTACGGGGGAGAGCAGTTCTTC	CASSSYGGEQFF
.	TRBJ1-4	TRBV15	.	TGTGCCACCAGCAGAGAGAGGGTGGGTGGTGAAAAACTGTTTTTT	CATSRERVGGEKLFF
.	TRBJ2-5	TRBV2	.	TGTGCCAGCCGGTCGGGTGGCGAGACCCAGTACTTC	CASRSGGETQYF
TRBD1	TRBJ1-2	TRBV11-2	.	TGTGCCAGCAGCCCCTTACTCACAGGGGGCGCTTACTATGGCTACACCTTC	CASSPLLTGGAYYGYTF
.	TRBJ1-4	TRBV19	.	TGTGCCAGTAGTATGCAGGGAAATAATGAAAAACTGTTTTTT	CASSMQGNNEKLFF
.	TRBJ2-2	TRBV7-8	.	TGTGCCAGCAGCTTAGCCGGGGGTAGCAGGAACACCGGGGAGCTGTTTTTT	CASSLAGGSRNTGELFF
TRBD2	TRBJ2-1	TRBV9	once	TGTGCCAGCAGCGTAGGGGGTAGCGGGGGGCCGCTCCTCAATGAGCAGTTCTTC	CASSVGGSGGPLLNEQFF
TRBD1	TRBJ1-6	TRBV6-6	.	TGTGCCAGCAGTTACGAGGGGACAGGATTTTCACCCCTCCACTTT	CASSYEGTGFSPLHF
.	TRBJ1-3	TRBV7-2	.	TGTGCCAGCAGCCCGGGGGGAGCTTCTGGAAACACCATATATTTT	CASSPGGASGNTIYF
.	TRBJ2-1	TRBV11-2	.	TGTGCCAGCAGCTTAGATCTCCCGTACAATGAGCAGTTCTTC	CASSLDLPYNEQFF
.	TRBJ2-6	TRBV5-4	.	TGTGCCAGCAACCACCAGGGGAATCTGGGGGCCAACGTCCTGACTTTC	CASNHQGNLGANVLTF
TRBD1	TRBJ2-7	TRBV6-5	.	TGTGCCAGCAGTTATACCGGGACAGGCGGATACTACGAGCAGTACTTC	CASSYTGTGGYYEQYF
.	TRBJ1-5	TRBV9	once	TGTGCCAGCAGCGTAGGCCCGGGACACGACCAGCCCCAGCATTTT	CASSVGPGHDQPQHF
.	TRBJ2-3	TRBV19	.	TGTGCCAGTAGTCGGGGATTGACAGATACGCAGTATTTT	CASSRGLTDTQYF
.	TRBJ1-6	TRBV19	.	TGTGCCAGTGACGAGGGCGCGGGTTCACCCCTCCACTTT	CASDEGAGSPLHF
TRBD1	TRBJ2-5	TRBV7-2	.	TGTGCCAGCAGCAGACAGGGGGGGGCAGAGACCCAGTACTTC	CASSRQGGAETQYF
.	TRBJ1-1	TRBV28	.	TGTGCCAGCAGTCCCGCCCACTACACTGAAGCTTTCTTT	CASSPAHYTEAFF
.	TRBJ2-7	TRBV7-2	many	TGTGCCAGCAGCCCAAACCCACCCCCTGAGCCCCAGTACTTC	CASSPNPPPEPQYF
TRBD1	TRBJ2-2	TRBV6-5	.	TGTGCCAGCAGTTACGGAAGGACAGGGGCCGGGGAGCTGTTTTTT	CASSYGRTGAGELFF
.	TRBJ1-5	TRBV19	few	TGTGCCAGTAGTCCCCCGGGGGTCCGCAATCAGCCCCAGCATTTT	CASSPPGVRNQPQHF
.	TRBJ2-4	TRBV24-1	.	TGTGCCACCAGTGATTTCCTACCCTCCCTAGCCAAAAACATTCAGTACTTC	CATSDFLPSLAKNIQYF
.	TRBJ1-2	TRBV29-1	once	TGCAGCGTTGAATCAGGGGCCAGCGGCTACACCTTC	CSVESGASGYTF
TRBD2	TRBJ2-5	TRBV7-8	once	TGTGCCAGCAGCTTAGTCTTGGCGGGGGGCGCACAGACCCAGTACTTC	CASSLVLAGGAQTQYF
.	TRBJ1-2	TRBV6-2/TRBV6-3	.	TGTGCCAGCAGTTATAGCGCCCAAGATGGCTACACCTTC	CASSYSAQDGYTF
TRBD2	TRBJ2-5	TRBV11-3	.	TGTGCCAGCAGCGCGGGGGGCCGGGGGACCCAGTACTTC	CASSAGGRGTQYF
.	TRBJ1-5	TRBV7-2	.	TGTGCCAGCAGCTACGGGCGGGGGAATCAGCCCCAGCATTTT	CASSYGRGNQPQHF
TRBD1	TRBJ1-1	TRBV7-8	few	TGTGCCAGCAGCTTACTCCGCGGACAGGTCGGGAGGAACACTGAAGCTTTCTTT	CASSLLRGQVGRNTEAFF
TRBD2	TRBJ2-1	TRBV5-4	.	TGTGCCAGCAGCTTGGCAAGGGGACTAGCGGGGGTCTACAATGAGCAGTTCTTC	CASSLARGLAGVYNEQFF
.	TRBJ2-1	TRBV3-1/TRBV3-2	.	TGTGCCAGCAGCCAAGGAGATTCTAGCTCGGGGGAGCAGTTCTTC	CASSQGDSSSGEQFF
.	TRBJ1-3	TRBV7-6	.	TGTGCCAGCAGCTTAGCCCAGTCCCCCTCTGGAAACACCATATATTTT	CASSLAQSPSGNTIYF
.	TRBJ1-1	TRBV30	.	TGTGCCTGGAGTGTATCGGTCAAGAACACTGAAGCTTTCTTT	CAWSVSVKNTEAFF
TRBD1	TRBJ1-5	TRBV19	many	TGTGCCAGTAGTCCGGGACAGGGGGCTGGAGAGCCCCAGCATTTT	CASSPGQGAGEPQHF
.	TRBJ1-6	TRBV5-1	.	TGCGCCAGCAGCTTAGGGGGCTCCTATAATTCACCCCTCCACTTT	CASSLGGSYNSPLHF
.	TRBJ2-1	TRBV27	once	TGTGCCAGCAGTCCCCGCCGGGGGGGACAGTACAATGAGCAGTTCTTC	CASSPRRGGQYNEQFF
TRBD1	TRBJ1-2	TRBV7-9	few	TGTGCCAGCAGCTTAGCGACTATAGTAACGGCCGGGACAGAATATGGCTACACCTTC	CASSLATIVTAGTEYGYTF
TRBD1	TRBJ2-2	TRBV25-1	.	TGTGCCAGCAGTGATTCCGGGACAGGGTTTGGCGGGGAGCTGTTTTTT	CASSDSGTGFGGELFF